The rows below give T cell receptor beta chains drawn from one sample of a study of glioma-infiltrating T cells after dendritic cell vaccination. Sequencing used immunoSEQ multiplex PCR; TCRdb keeps in-frame clones, though not all of them. The sample has over 55,000 clones, roughly 80% seen once; the top ten hold about 15%. This material consisted of blood, taken after dendritic cell vaccination. Every receptor here comes from a human donor with glioblastoma. Each CDR3 is given with its conserved first and last residue. D genes are given only for firm matches. A clone size is listed for some rows: how often the clone was seen (once, few, many), or a class if it is expanded.

j_gene: TRBJ2-5
v_gene: TRBV11-3
d_gene: TRBD1
abundance: NA
CDR3nt: TGTGCCAGCAGTCTGCGGACAGGGGGCGATGAGACCCAGTACTTC
CDR3aa: CASSLRTGGDETQYF

j_gene: TRBJ1-5
v_gene: TRBV11-3
d_gene: NA
abundance: NA
CDR3nt: TGTGCCAGCAGCTTCGGTCCCAATCAGCCCCAGCATTTT
CDR3aa: CASSFGPNQPQHF

j_gene: TRBJ1-5
v_gene: TRBV7-6
d_gene: NA
abundance: few
CDR3nt: TGTGCCAGCAGCTTAGCAGGGGATCAGCCCCAGCATTTT
CDR3aa: CASSLAGDQPQHF

j_gene: TRBJ2-4
v_gene: TRBV7-6
d_gene: TRBD1
abundance: NA
CDR3nt: TGTGCCAGCAGCGTAGGGGACAGGGAAGATCAGTACTTC
CDR3aa: CASSVGDREDQYF

j_gene: TRBJ1-1
v_gene: TRBV4-2
d_gene: TRBD1
abundance: NA
CDR3nt: TGTGCCAGCAGCCTCGGAGGGGGCCAGAACACTGAAGCTTTCTTT
CDR3aa: CASSLGGGQNTEAFF

j_gene: TRBJ2-5
v_gene: TRBV7-9
d_gene: TRBD1
abundance: NA
CDR3nt: TGTGCCAGCAGCTTGACGGACAGGCTAGAGACCCAGTACTTC
CDR3aa: CASSLTDRLETQYF

j_gene: TRBJ2-2
v_gene: TRBV6-4
d_gene: NA
abundance: NA
CDR3nt: TGTGCCAGCAGTGAACTCGGGGGGAACACCGGGGAGCTGTTTTTT
CDR3aa: CASSELGGNTGELFF

j_gene: TRBJ2-7
v_gene: TRBV21-1
d_gene: NA
abundance: few
CDR3nt: TGTGCCAGCAGCAAAGGGGGGGAGGGCCAGTACTTC
CDR3aa: CASSKGGEGQYF

j_gene: TRBJ2-3
v_gene: TRBV14
d_gene: TRBD1
abundance: once
CDR3nt: TGTGCCAGCAGCCCTCGGACAGGGACTGACACAGATACGCAGTATTTT
CDR3aa: CASSPRTGTDTDTQYF

j_gene: TRBJ1-2
v_gene: TRBV18
d_gene: NA
abundance: NA
CDR3nt: TGTGCCAGCTCACCCTTTCAGACAGGCGGCCTTGGCTACACCTTC
CDR3aa: CASSPFQTGGLGYTF

j_gene: TRBJ1-6
v_gene: TRBV9
d_gene: NA
abundance: NA
CDR3nt: TGTGCCAGCAGCGACCGGGGGTCTAATTCACCCCTCCACTTT
CDR3aa: CASSDRGSNSPLHF

j_gene: TRBJ1-2
v_gene: TRBV4-2
d_gene: TRBD1
abundance: NA
CDR3nt: TGTGCCAGCAGCCAAGCCCGGGCAGGGGGTGAGGGCTACACCTTC
CDR3aa: CASSQARAGGEGYTF

j_gene: TRBJ1-5
v_gene: TRBV30
d_gene: TRBD1
abundance: NA
CDR3nt: TGTGCCTGGAGTCCGGACAGGGATCAGCCCCAGCATTTT
CDR3aa: CAWSPDRDQPQHF

j_gene: TRBJ2-7
v_gene: TRBV27
d_gene: TRBD1
abundance: NA
CDR3nt: TGTGCCAGCAGGGACAGGGGCAGGCCCCCCTACGAGCAGTACTTC
CDR3aa: CASRDRGRPPYEQYF

j_gene: TRBJ2-5
v_gene: TRBV4-1
d_gene: TRBD2
abundance: NA
CDR3nt: TGCGCCAGCAGCCAACGGCCTAGCGGGGACCAAGAGACCCAGTACTTC
CDR3aa: CASSQRPSGDQETQYF

j_gene: TRBJ2-1
v_gene: TRBV9
d_gene: NA
abundance: NA
CDR3nt: TGTGCCAGCAGCTTCCCAGCGGACAGTTGGAATGAGCAGTTCTTC
CDR3aa: CASSFPADSWNEQFF

j_gene: TRBJ2-3
v_gene: TRBV4-2
d_gene: TRBD2
abundance: NA
CDR3nt: TGTGCCAGCAGCCAGCGTTGGGGCGGGGGGCTGGGAGATACGCAGTATTTT
CDR3aa: CASSQRWGGGLGDTQYF

j_gene: TRBJ2-5
v_gene: TRBV30
d_gene: TRBD2
abundance: NA
CDR3nt: TGTGCCCGGTCGAGGGGAGGGCAAGAGACCCAGTACTTC
CDR3aa: CARSRGGQETQYF

j_gene: TRBJ2-7
v_gene: TRBV19
d_gene: NA
abundance: NA
CDR3nt: TGTGCCAGTAGTCCCGACAGTCCCTACGAGCAGTACTTC
CDR3aa: CASSPDSPYEQYF

j_gene: TRBJ1-5
v_gene: TRBV7-2
d_gene: TRBD1
abundance: NA
CDR3nt: TGTGCCAGCAGCTTAGGGTCCGACAGGGCCCAGCCCCAGCATTTT
CDR3aa: CASSLGSDRAQPQHF

j_gene: TRBJ1-2
v_gene: TRBV4-1
d_gene: NA
abundance: few
CDR3nt: TGCGCCAGCAGCTTCTCCGGGAGCTCCGTCGACTATGGCTACACCTTC
CDR3aa: CASSFSGSSVDYGYTF

j_gene: TRBJ1-5
v_gene: TRBV28
d_gene: TRBD1
abundance: NA
CDR3nt: TGTGCCAGCAGTTCCACTGACAGGGTTAGCAATCAGCCCCAGCATTTT
CDR3aa: CASSSTDRVSNQPQHF

j_gene: TRBJ2-7
v_gene: TRBV7-9
d_gene: TRBD1
abundance: few
CDR3nt: TGTGCCAGCAGCTCCCCGGACAGGCCAGGAGACGAGCAGTACTTC
CDR3aa: CASSSPDRPGDEQYF

j_gene: TRBJ1-1
v_gene: TRBV2
d_gene: TRBD1
abundance: NA
CDR3nt: TGTGCCACGATACAGGGGCACCGCACTGAAGCTTTCTTT
CDR3aa: CATIQGHRTEAFF

j_gene: TRBJ1-2
v_gene: TRBV19
d_gene: NA
abundance: NA
CDR3nt: TGTGCCAGTAGTATTGGGAGAAGTCTAAAGGGCTACACCTTC
CDR3aa: CASSIGRSLKGYTF

j_gene: TRBJ2-3
v_gene: TRBV6-1
d_gene: NA
abundance: NA
CDR3nt: TGTGCCAGCAGTGAGGGCGGGTCTGGAGATACGCAGTATTTT
CDR3aa: CASSEGGSGDTQYF

j_gene: TRBJ2-7
v_gene: TRBV6-4
d_gene: NA
abundance: NA
CDR3nt: TGTGCCAGCAGGAACTGCAGGGCGCCTTTCTTCGAGCAGTACTTC
CDR3aa: CASRNCRAPFFEQYF

j_gene: TRBJ2-7
v_gene: TRBV6-1
d_gene: TRBD1
abundance: few
CDR3nt: TGTGCCAGCGGGACAGGGGAATACGAGCAGTACTTC
CDR3aa: CASGTGEYEQYF

j_gene: TRBJ1-6
v_gene: TRBV11-2
d_gene: NA
abundance: NA
CDR3nt: TGTGCCAGCAGCTTAGTCGGTACGGTACGTTCACCCCTCCACTTT
CDR3aa: CASSLVGTVRSPLHF

j_gene: TRBJ2-7
v_gene: TRBV6-4
d_gene: TRBD1
abundance: few
CDR3nt: TGTGCCAGCAGTGACTCGGACAGGGGCGAGCAGTACTTC
CDR3aa: CASSDSDRGEQYF

j_gene: TRBJ1-5
v_gene: TRBV19
d_gene: NA
abundance: NA
CDR3nt: TGTGCCAGTACCTCGCGGGGGGGCCACGAGCCCCAGCATTTT
CDR3aa: CASTSRGGHEPQHF

j_gene: TRBJ1-3
v_gene: TRBV29-1
d_gene: TRBD1
abundance: NA
CDR3nt: TGCAGCGGTAAAACAGGGGACACCATATATTTT
CDR3aa: CSGKTGDTIYF

j_gene: TRBJ2-1
v_gene: TRBV5-1
d_gene: TRBD2
abundance: once
CDR3nt: TGCGCCAGCAGTTTACGTCTCCTAGCGGGGGCTGGCAATGAGCAGTTCTTC
CDR3aa: CASSLRLLAGAGNEQFF

j_gene: TRBJ2-5
v_gene: TRBV30
d_gene: TRBD2
abundance: NA
CDR3nt: TGTGCCTGGAGTGTGTGGTCTAGCGGGGGGGCAGAGACCCAGTACTTC
CDR3aa: CAWSVWSSGGAETQYF

j_gene: TRBJ2-1
v_gene: TRBV6-1
d_gene: TRBD2
abundance: NA
CDR3nt: TGTGCCAGCAGTGTTAGCGGGGGGGCCTCAATTGAGCAGTTCTTC
CDR3aa: CASSVSGGASIEQFF

j_gene: TRBJ1-1
v_gene: TRBV19
d_gene: NA
abundance: few
CDR3nt: TGTGCCAGTAGCACCCGGGGGTACACTGAAGCTTTCTTT
CDR3aa: CASSTRGYTEAFF

j_gene: TRBJ2-2
v_gene: TRBV6-1
d_gene: TRBD1
abundance: NA
CDR3nt: TGTGCCAGCAGTGATCAAGGACAGGGGGACACCGGGGAGCTGTTTTTT
CDR3aa: CASSDQGQGDTGELFF

j_gene: TRBJ1-5
v_gene: TRBV6-6
d_gene: TRBD1
abundance: NA
CDR3nt: TGTGCCAGCAGTCCCCTGGACAGGGGACAGCCCCAGCATTTT
CDR3aa: CASSPLDRGQPQHF

j_gene: TRBJ1-2
v_gene: TRBV27
d_gene: NA
abundance: NA
CDR3nt: TGTGCCAGCAGTCTCCCCGGGGGTGGCTACACCTTC
CDR3aa: CASSLPGGGYTF

j_gene: TRBJ1-2
v_gene: TRBV25-1
d_gene: NA
abundance: NA
CDR3nt: TGTGCCAGCAGTACCTCCGGAGCTGGCTACACCTTC
CDR3aa: CASSTSGAGYTF

j_gene: TRBJ1-2
v_gene: TRBV4-1
d_gene: NA
abundance: NA
CDR3nt: TGCGCCAGCAGCCAAGTGGAAGGGGGAAACTATGGCTACACCTTC
CDR3aa: CASSQVEGGNYGYTF

j_gene: TRBJ2-7
v_gene: TRBV5-4
d_gene: NA
abundance: once
CDR3nt: TGTGCCAGCAGCCGGACTGCTGGTAGTACCTACGAGCAGTACTTC
CDR3aa: CASSRTAGSTYEQYF

j_gene: TRBJ1-1
v_gene: TRBV5-4
d_gene: NA
abundance: NA
CDR3nt: TGTGCCAGCAGCCCCGGGGGGACGGTGAACACTGAAGCTTTCTTT
CDR3aa: CASSPGGTVNTEAFF

j_gene: TRBJ1-6
v_gene: TRBV27
d_gene: NA
abundance: NA
CDR3nt: TGTGCCAGCAGGAGAAGGGGATATGGTGACTCCTATAATTCACCCCTCCACTTT
CDR3aa: CASRRRGYGDSYNSPLHF

j_gene: TRBJ1-2
v_gene: TRBV7-2
d_gene: NA
abundance: NA
CDR3nt: TGTGCCAGCAGCTTAGCGGGGAGGTCCGTTCATGGCTACACCTTC
CDR3aa: CASSLAGRSVHGYTF

j_gene: TRBJ2-7
v_gene: TRBV11-3
d_gene: NA
abundance: NA
CDR3nt: TGTGCCAGCAGCTTAGAAGCCGATGCGTCCTACGAGCAGTACTTC
CDR3aa: CASSLEADASYEQYF

j_gene: TRBJ1-1
v_gene: TRBV9
d_gene: NA
abundance: NA
CDR3nt: TGTGCCAGCAGCGCCCCAGATAACACTGAAGCTTTCTTT
CDR3aa: CASSAPDNTEAFF

j_gene: TRBJ2-1
v_gene: TRBV6-5
d_gene: NA
abundance: NA
CDR3nt: TGTGCCAGCAGTTACTCGTTGGCAGGGGTTGATTATGAGCAGTTCTTC
CDR3aa: CASSYSLAGVDYEQFF